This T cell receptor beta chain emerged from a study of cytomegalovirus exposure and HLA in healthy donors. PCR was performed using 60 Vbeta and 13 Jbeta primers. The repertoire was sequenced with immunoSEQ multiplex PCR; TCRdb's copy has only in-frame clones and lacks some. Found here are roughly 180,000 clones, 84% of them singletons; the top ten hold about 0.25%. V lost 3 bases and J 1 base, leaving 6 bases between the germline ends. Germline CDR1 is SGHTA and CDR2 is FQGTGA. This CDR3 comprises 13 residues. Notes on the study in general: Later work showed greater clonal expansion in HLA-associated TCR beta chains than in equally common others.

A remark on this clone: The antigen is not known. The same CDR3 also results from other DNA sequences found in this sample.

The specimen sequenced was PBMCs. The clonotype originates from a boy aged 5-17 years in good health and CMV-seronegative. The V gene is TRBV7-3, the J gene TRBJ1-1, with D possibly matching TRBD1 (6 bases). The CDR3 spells CASSFRGNTEAFF. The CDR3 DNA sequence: TGTGCCAGCAGCTTCAGGGGGAACACTGAAGCTTTCTTT.